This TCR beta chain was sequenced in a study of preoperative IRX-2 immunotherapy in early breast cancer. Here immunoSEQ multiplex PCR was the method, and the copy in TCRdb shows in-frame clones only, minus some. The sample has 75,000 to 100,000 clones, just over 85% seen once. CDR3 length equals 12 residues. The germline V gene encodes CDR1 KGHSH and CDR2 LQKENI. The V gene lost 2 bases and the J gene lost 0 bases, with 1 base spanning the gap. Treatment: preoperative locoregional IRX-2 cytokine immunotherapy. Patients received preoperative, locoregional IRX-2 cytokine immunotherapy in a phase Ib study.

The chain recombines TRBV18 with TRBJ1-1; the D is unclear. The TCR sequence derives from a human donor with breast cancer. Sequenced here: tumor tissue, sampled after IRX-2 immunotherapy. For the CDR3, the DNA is TGTGCCAGCTCACCAATGAACACTGAAGCTTTCTTT. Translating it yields CASSPMNTEAFF. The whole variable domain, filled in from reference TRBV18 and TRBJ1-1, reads NAGVMQNPRHLVRRRGQEARLRCSPMKGHSHVYWYRQLPEEGLKFMVYLQKENIIDESGMPKERFSAEFPKEGPSILRIQQVVRGDSAAYFCASSPMNTEAFFGQGTRLTVV.